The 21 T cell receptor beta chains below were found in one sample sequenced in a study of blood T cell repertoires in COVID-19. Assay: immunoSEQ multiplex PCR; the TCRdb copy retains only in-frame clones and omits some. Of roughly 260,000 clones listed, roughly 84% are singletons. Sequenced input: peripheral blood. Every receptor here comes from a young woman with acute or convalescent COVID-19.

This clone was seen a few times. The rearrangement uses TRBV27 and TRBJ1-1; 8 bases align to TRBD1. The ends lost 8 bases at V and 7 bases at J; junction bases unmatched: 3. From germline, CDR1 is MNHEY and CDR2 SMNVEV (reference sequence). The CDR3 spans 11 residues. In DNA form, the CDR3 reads TGTGCCAGCTCCGACAGGGGTGAAGCTTTCTTT. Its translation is CASSDRGEAFF.

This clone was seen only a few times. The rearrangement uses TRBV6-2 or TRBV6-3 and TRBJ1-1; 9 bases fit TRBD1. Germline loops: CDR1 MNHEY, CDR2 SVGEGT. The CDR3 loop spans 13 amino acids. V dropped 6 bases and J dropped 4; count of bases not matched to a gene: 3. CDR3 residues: CASSGQGFTEAFF. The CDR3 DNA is TGTGCCAGCAGCGGACAGGGGTTCACTGAAGCTTTCTTT.

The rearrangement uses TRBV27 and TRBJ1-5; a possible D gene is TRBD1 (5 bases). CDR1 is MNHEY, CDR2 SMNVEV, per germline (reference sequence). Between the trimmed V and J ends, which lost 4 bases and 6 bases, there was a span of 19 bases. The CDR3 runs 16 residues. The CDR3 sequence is CASSWGTPSGGQPQHF. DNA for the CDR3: TGTGCCAGCAGTTGGGGGACTCCAAGCGGGGGTCAGCCCCAGCATTTT.

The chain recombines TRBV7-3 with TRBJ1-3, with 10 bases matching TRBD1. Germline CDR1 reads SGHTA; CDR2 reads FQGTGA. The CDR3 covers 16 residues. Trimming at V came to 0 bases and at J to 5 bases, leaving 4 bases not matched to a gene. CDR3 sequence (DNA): TGTGCCAGCAGCTTAACCCCGGGACAGGGGCGAAACACCATATATTTT. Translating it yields CASSLTPGQGRNTIYF.

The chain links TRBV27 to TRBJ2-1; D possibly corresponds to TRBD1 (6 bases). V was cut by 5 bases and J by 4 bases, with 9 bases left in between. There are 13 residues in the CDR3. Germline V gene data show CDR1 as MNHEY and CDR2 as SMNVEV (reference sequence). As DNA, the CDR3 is TGTGCCAGCAGTCCCACAGGGTACAATGAGCAGTTCTTC. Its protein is CASSPTGYNEQFF.

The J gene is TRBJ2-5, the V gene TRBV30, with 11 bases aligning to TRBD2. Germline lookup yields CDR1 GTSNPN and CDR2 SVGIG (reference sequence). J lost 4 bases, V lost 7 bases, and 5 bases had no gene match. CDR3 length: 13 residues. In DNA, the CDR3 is TGTGCCTTCCATCTAGCGGGAGGAGAGACCCAGTACTTC. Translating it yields CAFHLAGGETQYF.

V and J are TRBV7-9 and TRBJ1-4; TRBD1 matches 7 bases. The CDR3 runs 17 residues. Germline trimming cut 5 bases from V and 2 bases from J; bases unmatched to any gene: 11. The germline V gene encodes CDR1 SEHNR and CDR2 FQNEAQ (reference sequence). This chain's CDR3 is CASSVSGRGNTNEKLFF. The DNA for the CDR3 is TGTGCCAGCAGCGTCTCCGGCAGGGGGAATACTAATGAAAAACTGTTTTTT.

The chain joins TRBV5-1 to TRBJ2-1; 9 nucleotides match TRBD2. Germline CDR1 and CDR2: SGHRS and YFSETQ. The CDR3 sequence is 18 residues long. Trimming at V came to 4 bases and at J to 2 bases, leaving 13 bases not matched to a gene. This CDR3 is CASSTLSALAGTYNEQFF. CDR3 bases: TGCGCCAGCAGCACTCTCTCGGCGCTAGCGGGAACCTACAATGAGCAGTTCTTC.

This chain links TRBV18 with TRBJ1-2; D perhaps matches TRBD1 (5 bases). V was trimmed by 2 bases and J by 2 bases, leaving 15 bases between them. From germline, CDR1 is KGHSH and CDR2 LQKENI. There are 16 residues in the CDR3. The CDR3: CASSPFRGDQNYGYTF. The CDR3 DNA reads TGTGCCAGCTCACCATTTAGGGGCGACCAGAACTATGGCTACACCTTC.

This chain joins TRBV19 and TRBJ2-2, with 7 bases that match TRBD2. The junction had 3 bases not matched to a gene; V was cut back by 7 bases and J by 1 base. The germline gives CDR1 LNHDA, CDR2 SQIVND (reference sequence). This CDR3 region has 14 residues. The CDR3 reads CASTRGENTGELFF. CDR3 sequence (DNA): TGTGCCAGTACACGGGGGGAGAACACCGGGGAGCTGTTTTTT.

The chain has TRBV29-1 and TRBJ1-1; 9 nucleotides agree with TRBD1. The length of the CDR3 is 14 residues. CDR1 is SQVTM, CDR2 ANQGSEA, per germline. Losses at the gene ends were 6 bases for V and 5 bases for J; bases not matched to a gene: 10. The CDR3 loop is CSVLRGQGRTEAFF. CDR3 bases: TGCAGCGTCCTCCGGGGACAGGGAAGGACTGAAGCTTTCTTT.

The CDR3 is CASSQDRTGDLGGLAFF. CDR3 in DNA: TGTGCCAGCAGCCAAGATCGGACAGGGGACCTTGGGGGTCTCGCTTTCTTT. V gene TRBV14 combines with J gene TRBJ1-1; the match to TRBD1 covers 9 bases. This CDR3 spans 17 amino acids. V was pared by 0 bases and J by 11 bases, with 16 bases of the junction left unmatched. In germline, CDR1 is SGHDN, CDR2 FVKESK.

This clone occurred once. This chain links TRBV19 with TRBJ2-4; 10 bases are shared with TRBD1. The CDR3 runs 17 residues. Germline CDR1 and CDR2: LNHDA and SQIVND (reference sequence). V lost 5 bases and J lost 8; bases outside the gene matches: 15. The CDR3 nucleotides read TGTGCCAGTAGTTGGGGCGGGACAGGGGTTGATTTGGACATTCAGTACTTC. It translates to CASSWGGTGVDLDIQYF. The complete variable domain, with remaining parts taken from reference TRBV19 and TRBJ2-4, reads DGGITQSPKYLFRKEGQNVTLSCEQNLNHDAMYWYRQDPGQGLRLIYYSQIVNDFQKGDIAEGYSVSREKKESFPLTVTSAQKNPTAFYLCASSWGGTGVDLDIQYFGAGTRLSVL.

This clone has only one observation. DNA of the CDR3: TGTGCCAGCAGTGAATACTTCCTAGCGGGAATCAGTTCCAATGAGCAGTTCTTC. This encodes CASSEYFLAGISSNEQFF. The V gene is TRBV25-1, the J gene TRBJ2-1; 9 bases fit TRBD2. With V trimmed by 0 bases and J by 6 bases, 12 bases remained unmatched. Germline V gives CDR1 MGHDK, CDR2 SYGVNS. The CDR3 covers 18 residues.

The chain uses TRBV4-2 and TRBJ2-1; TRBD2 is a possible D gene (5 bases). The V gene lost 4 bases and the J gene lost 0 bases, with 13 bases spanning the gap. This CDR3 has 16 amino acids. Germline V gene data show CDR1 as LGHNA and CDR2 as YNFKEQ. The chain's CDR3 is CASSLSAATSYNEQFF. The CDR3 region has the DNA TGTGCCAGCAGCCTTTCAGCGGCAACCTCCTACAATGAGCAGTTCTTC.

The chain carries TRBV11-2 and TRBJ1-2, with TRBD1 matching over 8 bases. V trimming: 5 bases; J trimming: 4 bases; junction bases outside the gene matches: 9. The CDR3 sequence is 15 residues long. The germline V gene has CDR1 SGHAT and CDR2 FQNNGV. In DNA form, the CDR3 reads TGTGCCAGCAGCATCGGGACAGGATTACCCTATGGCTACACCTTC. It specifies CASSIGTGLPYGYTF.

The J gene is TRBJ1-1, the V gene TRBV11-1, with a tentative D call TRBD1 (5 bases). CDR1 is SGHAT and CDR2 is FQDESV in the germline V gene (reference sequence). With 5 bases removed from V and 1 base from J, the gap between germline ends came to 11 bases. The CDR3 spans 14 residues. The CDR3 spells CASSRGDGNTEAFF. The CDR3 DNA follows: TGTGCCAGCAGCCGCGGGGACGGGAACACTGAAGCTTTCTTT.

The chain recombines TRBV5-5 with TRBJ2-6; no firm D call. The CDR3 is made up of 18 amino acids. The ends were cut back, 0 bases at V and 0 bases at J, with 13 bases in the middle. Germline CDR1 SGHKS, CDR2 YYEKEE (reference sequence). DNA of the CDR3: TGTGCCAGCAGCTTGGGGGCAGGCTCCATCTCTGGGGCCAACGTCCTGACTTTC. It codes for CASSLGAGSISGANVLTF. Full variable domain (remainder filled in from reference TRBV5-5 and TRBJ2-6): DAGVTQSPTHLIKTRGQQVTLRCSPISGHKSVSWYQQVLGQGPQFIFQYYEKEERGRGNFPDRFSARQFPNYSSELNVNALLLGDSALYLCASSLGAGSISGANVLTFGAGSRLTVL.

This chain's CDR3 is CSADRVHTGELFF. The CDR3 bases are TGCAGCGCGGACAGGGTCCACACCGGGGAGCTGTTTTTT. This chain links TRBV29-1 with TRBJ2-2; TRBD1 matches at 8 bases. The J segment lost 3 bases and the V segment lost 7 bases, leaving 4 bases of the junction unmatched. The CDR3 consists of 13 residues. Germline CDR1 reads SQVTM; CDR2 reads ANQGSEA.

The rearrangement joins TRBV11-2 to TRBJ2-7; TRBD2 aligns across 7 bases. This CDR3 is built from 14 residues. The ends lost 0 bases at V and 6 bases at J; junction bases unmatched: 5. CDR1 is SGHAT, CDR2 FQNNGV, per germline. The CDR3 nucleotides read TGTGCCAGCAGCTTAGATCAAGGCGGGAGCGAGCAGTACTTC. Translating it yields CASSLDQGGSEQYF.

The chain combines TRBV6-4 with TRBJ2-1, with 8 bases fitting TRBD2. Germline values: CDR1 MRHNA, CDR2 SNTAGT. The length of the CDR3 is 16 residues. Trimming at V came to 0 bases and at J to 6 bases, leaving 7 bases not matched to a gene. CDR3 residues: CASSDSSGSGVNEQFF. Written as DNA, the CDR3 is TGTGCCAGCAGTGACTCGAGCGGGAGCGGGGTCAATGAGCAGTTCTTC.